One T cell receptor (beta chain) is described in this entry. The specificity of this receptor is unknown. The record has no base qualities; no much larger clone is one base away. To analyze paired alpha-beta TCRs of CD8+ T cells, the researchers used an expanded emulsion RT-PCR method with primers covering all TCR V genes. Before emulsion RT-PCR, CD8+ T cells were isolated with a CD8 positive selection kit and incubated overnight in about 9.8 IU/mL IL-2. CDR1 and CDR2 are read off the germline V gene as SNHLY and FYNNEI. V trim: 5 bases; J trim: 6 bases; unmatched bases: 11. The cysteine opens and the phenylalanine closes a CDR3 of 15 amino acids. Only the CDR3 DNA is retained, 45 bases long and in frame from the first base. The method behind the library was emulsion pairing. Unpaired genes were suppressed by a second nested PCR with blocking oligos, after which a third nested PCR added Illumina adaptors and barcodes. Between about 5,000 and 270,000 T cells, along with C-region, Stepout and V-region primers, were included in each emulsion RT-PCR master mix. The Micellula Emulsion and Purification Kit was used to make the emulsions, and Qiagen OneStep RT-PCR reagents were used for RT-PCR. Pooled libraries were sequenced with paired-end 2 x 250 reads on an Illumina MiSeq. In the paper's pipeline: In Galaxy, read pairs were joined and then clipped at the engineered overlap into separate alpha and beta files, and any unclipped reads were discarded. To assign alpha-beta pairs, the researchers used CompleteTCR, a MiTCR-based pipeline that relies on an R script to link chains sharing read cluster identifiers. TCR sequences observed only once, about 1-3.1%, were removed as potential sequencing errors. TCRdb trimmed public reads at Q25 via fastp, called clones via MiXCR and kept in-frame beta chains. Here each entry gathers all rows of one CDR3 protein and keeps the most common genes and DNA. The V and J calls and clone size are TCRdb's, not the authors'. The sample records about 40,000 distinct CDR3 sequences, about 48% of which are singletons. The ten largest clonotypes hold approximately 60% of the sample.

These data come from a study of T cell repertoires in breast cancer (dated by TCRdb to about 2016). Study-level background: Samples profiled in the study came from tumors, lymph nodes and peripheral blood lymphocytes of breast cancer patients, along with peripheral blood from healthy control donors. ER+/PR+ status was present in the majority of the 20 to 25 patient tumors that were analyzed for shared TCRs. Nine healthy donors, of an age range similar to that of the patients, were included as controls. Sequencing yielded on average roughly 500,000 sequences per sample and 8.5 to 10 reads per input cell. Given the low mutational burden of breast cancer and the rarity of common mutations in breast cancer, it was reasoned that TCRs shared between breast cancer patients would target shared antigens. Tumors and tumor-involved lymph nodes were minced and digested with Liberase and DNase, then filtered through 70-um and 40-um filters. Tumor-free lymph nodes were processed without enzymatic digestion, and blood samples were separated by Ficoll. What the research found in general, with its limitations: TRBV7 predominated among the shared TCRs, which could possibly reflect tumor recognition or a mispriming bias from eight TRBV7 primers. Around 20 TCR pairs were shared across seven or more patient tumors and were rarely found in control blood, which suggests possible tumor specificity. Shared TCRs were encoded by various nucleotide sequences, which suggests selection and expansion based on antigen. Emulsion RT-PCR was considered qualitative rather than quantitative, because transcript abundance and primer differences skewed the recovery of clones. Discarding singleton TCRs and sampling only part of each tumor may have missed genuine antitumor clones. Sentinel lymph nodes involved by tumor shared about fourfold more TCRs with matched tumor repertoires than tumor-free nodes did (around 7.7% versus 2%).

Input material: CD8+ T cells. The chain uses TRBV2 and TRBJ1-2; 8 bases in between match TRBD1. This TCR came from a pool of human donors with breast cancer or a healthy control (not recorded which). The sequence in DNA is TGTGCCAGCAGTAAAGGACAGGGTAATGCGGATGGCTACACCTTC. Translated, it gives CASSKGQGNADGYTF.